This paragraph reports one TCR beta chain. Its cognate antigen is unknown. The data are from a study of PD-1 blockade in classical Hodgkin lymphoma. Study-wide background: Nivolumab was given intravenously to patients at 3 mg/kg every 2 weeks. Study findings and constraints: Complete responders entered with baseline diversity on par with newly diagnosed patients, the results showed.

Here immunoSEQ multiplex PCR was the method, and the copy in TCRdb shows in-frame clones only, minus some. Altogether around 6,700 clones are present, about 83% being singletons, with the ten largest covering about three fifths. Trimming took 5 bases from V and 3 from J, leaving 11 bases between them. The CDR3 loop spans 14 amino acids. Germline assignment: CDR1 SEHNR and CDR2 FQNEAQ (reference sequence). With no exception, relapse followed autologous stem cell transplantation in all patients, and brentuximab vedotin exposure varied. The chain links TRBV7-9 to TRBJ1-5; no definite D call. Sequences were derived from peripheral blood mononuclear cells (PBMCs), sampled at baseline. The source is a human donor with classical Hodgkin lymphoma. CDR3 loop: CASSPPGFNQPQHF. The CDR3 region has the DNA TGTGCCAGCAGCCCACCCGGGTTCAATCAGCCCCAGCATTTT.